Listed here is a single T cell receptor beta chain. This clonotype was seen ten or more times. Its cognate antigen has yet to be identified. Nothing much larger sits one base from this clone, and base qualities are not available. This sample is drawn from a study of identical twins (dated by TCRdb to the mid-2010s). General notes on the study: The study deep-sequenced TCR alpha and beta repertoires from monozygotic twins, unrelated adults of various ages and cord blood to test whether fetal clonotypes persist. To rule out contamination, replicate twin experiments were performed at different times with different library preparation protocols. The investigation overall reported the following: Abundant cord blood beta clonotypes had fewer insertions, young adult naive repertoires showed a similar but weaker trend, and memory repertoires showed no such trend. Zero-insertion analyses could be partly confounded by invariant T cells such as MAIT and iNKT, although diverse VJ usage argued against such confounding for most clonotypes. Because the same donors could not be followed over many years, conclusions were based on cross-sectional statistical analysis. A weaker excess of twin sharing was found in beta out-of-frame sequences because the signal-to-noise ratio was lowered by fewer shared sequences. Compared with coincidental sharing between unrelated individuals, out-of-frame TCR alpha sequences shared between twins had an excess of sequences with low generation probability. In monozygotic twins, out-of-frame TCR alpha sharing was systematically underestimated by recombination models, although the models agreed with sharing between unrelated individuals.

Only healthy Caucasian donors were included. Miltenyi CD45RO+ enrichment and human naive T-cell isolation kits were used to isolate memory (CD45RO+) and naive T cells from PBMC. V sheds 6 bases and J sheds 0 bases, leaving 17 bases between their ends. CDR1 and CDR2, per the germline V gene, are SQVTM and ANQGSEA. From cysteine to phenylalanine, the CDR3 is 15 amino acids long. The read is trimmed to its CDR3 DNA, 45 bases read in frame from base 1. The protocol used for the library was 5' RACE. These reads were obtained on an Illumina HiSeq 2000. A universal primer binding site was added through template switching, and the final cDNA carried a unique molecular identifier so that TCR cDNA molecules could be counted accurately. First-strand cDNA for TCR alpha and beta chains was synthesized from specific primers in the conserved constant-segment region. To control for contamination, every cDNA library was double barcoded, receiving both a SMART-Mk sample barcode and Illumina barcodes. Two successive PCR steps introduced TruSeq adapter sequences along with Illumina sample barcodes. Sequencing of the TCR alpha and beta cDNA libraries was done on the Illumina HiSeq platform using custom primers. Under the source paper's analysis protocol: MiGEC processed the raw reads to extract unique molecular identifiers, while MiXCR was used to determine the CDR3 positions. Recombination models were inferred per individual with the repgenHMM and IGoR tools using an EM algorithm. Shared clonotypes were analyzed with the tcR package in R, and sharing was normalized by the product of cloneset sizes. To study raw recombination free of thymic and clonal selection effects, out-of-frame nonproductive sequences were analyzed. TCRdb reworked the public reads: Q25 trimming with fastp, MiXCR clone assembly, productive beta chains retained. Each CDR3 protein appears once, grouped with its most common genes and DNA. It is TCRdb's table, rather than the study itself, that gives the V and J calls and clone size. The sample has about 210,000 distinct CDR3 sequences on record, over 8% of them singletons. In total, the top ten clones hold about 5% of the sample.

The chain was built from TRBV29-1 and TRBJ1-1, and TRBD1 may be the D gene, going by 5 matching bases. Sequencing used memory (CD45RO+) T cells sorted from blood. In the paper's terms, the cell subset or site label means: CD45RO+ enriched T cells. This TCR derives from a woman between 18 and 29 years old in good health. The DNA reads as follows: TGCAGCGTCTCCGGGGGATGGGGGATGAACACTGAAGCTTTCTTT. Translated, this is CSVSGGWGMNTEAFF.